A single T cell receptor (beta chain) is shown here with its context. Its specificity is unknown. This entry comes from a study of shared clonotypes between healthy human individuals. Several immunoSEQ plates received, in even portions, the genomic DNA of each subset. Sorted-subset replicate PCR reactions contained about 200 ng DNA, corresponding to some 29,000 T cell genomes. The protocol was immunoSEQ multiplex PCR, while the TCRdb copy is restricted to in-frame clones and leaves out a portion. The sample has nearly 2 million clones, about 95% seen once. Study-wide results and caveats: Across a handful of donors, naive CD4 shared approximately 4.5%, naive CD8 over 3%, memory CD4 2% to 2.5%, memory CD8 around 0.42%. Researchers found naive subsets generally carried larger estimated richness than memory subsets.

Germline V CDR1 and CDR2: MGHRA, YSYEKL. V gave up 0 bases and J gave up 10 bases, with 13 bases separating them. This CDR3 spans 14 amino acids. Naive CD8 cells lacked CD45RO, underwent positive selection for CCR7 and left out terminally differentiated effector memory CD45RA+ cells. V usage is TRBV4-1 and J usage is TRBJ1-5; unclear D gene. Sequenced: naive CD8+ T cells sorted from blood. The TCR comes from a man aged 18 to 35 in good health. CDR3 DNA: TGCGCCAGCAGCCAAGAAGGAGGGTGGGAACCCCAGCATTTT. Translation: CASSQEGGWEPQHF.